A single T cell receptor (beta chain) is shown here with its context. This sample stems from a study of tumor-infiltrating lymphocytes in oesophageal squamous cell carcinoma. TCRdb processed the PCR reads anew with MiXCR; each CDR3 protein has one entry. The sample lists nearly 20,000 distinct CDR3 sequences, less than 45% seen once, with around 35% in the top ten. The V gene end was trimmed by 7 bases and the J gene end by 6 bases; junction bases not matched to a gene: 5. This CDR3 is built from 14 residues. V gene TRBV6-7 combines with J gene TRBJ1-6; 8 positions match TRBD1. TRBV6-7 is an ORF; its function is uncertain. The source of this sequence is a male donor with esophageal squamous cell carcinoma. The sample consisted of esophageal tumor tissue. DNA of the CDR3: TGTGCCAGCATCTGGACAGGGTCTAATTCACCCCTCCACTTT. As protein: CASIWTGSNSPLHF.